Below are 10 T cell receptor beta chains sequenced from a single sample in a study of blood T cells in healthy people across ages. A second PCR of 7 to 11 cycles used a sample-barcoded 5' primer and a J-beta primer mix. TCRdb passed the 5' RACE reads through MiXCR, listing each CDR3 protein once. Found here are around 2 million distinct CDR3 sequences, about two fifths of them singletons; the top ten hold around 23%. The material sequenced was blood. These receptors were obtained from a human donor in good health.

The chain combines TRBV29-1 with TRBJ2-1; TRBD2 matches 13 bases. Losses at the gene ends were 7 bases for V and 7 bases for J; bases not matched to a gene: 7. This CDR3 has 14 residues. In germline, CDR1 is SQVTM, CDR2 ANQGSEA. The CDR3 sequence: CSGTSGSSGNEQFF. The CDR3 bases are TGCAGCGGGACTAGCGGGAGCTCCGGTAATGAGCAGTTCTTC.

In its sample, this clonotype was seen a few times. CDR3: CSVEAPLQGLKFF. The DNA of the CDR3 is TGCAGCGTTGAAGCCCCCCTACAGGGATTGAAGTTCTTC. The chain joins TRBV29-1 to TRBJ2-1, with D perhaps matching TRBD1 (6 bases). This CDR3 is 13 amino acids long. The ends were cut back, 1 base at V and 14 bases at J, with 18 bases in the middle. Germline CDR1 SQVTM, CDR2 ANQGSEA.

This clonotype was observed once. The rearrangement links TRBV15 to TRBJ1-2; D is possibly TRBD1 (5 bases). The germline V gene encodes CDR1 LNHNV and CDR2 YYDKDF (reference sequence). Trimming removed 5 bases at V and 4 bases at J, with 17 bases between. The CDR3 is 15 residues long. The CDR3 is CATSALGRAGYGYTF. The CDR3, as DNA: TGTGCCACCAGCGCCCTGGGCAGGGCTGGCTATGGCTACACCTTC.

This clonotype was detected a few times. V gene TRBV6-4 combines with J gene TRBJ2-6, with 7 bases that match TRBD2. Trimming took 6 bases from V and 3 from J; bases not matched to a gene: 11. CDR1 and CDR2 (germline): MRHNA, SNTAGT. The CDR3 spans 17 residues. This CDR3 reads CASSPNGEGFGANVLTF. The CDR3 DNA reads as TGTGCCAGCAGCCCGAACGGGGAGGGGTTTGGGGCCAACGTCCTGACTTTC.

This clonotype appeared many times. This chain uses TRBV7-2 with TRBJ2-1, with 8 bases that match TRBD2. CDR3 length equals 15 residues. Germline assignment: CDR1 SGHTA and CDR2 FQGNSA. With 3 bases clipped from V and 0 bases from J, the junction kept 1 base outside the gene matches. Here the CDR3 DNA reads TGTGCCAGCAGCTTTAGCGGGGACTCCTACAATGAGCAGTTCTTC. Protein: CASSFSGDSYNEQFF.

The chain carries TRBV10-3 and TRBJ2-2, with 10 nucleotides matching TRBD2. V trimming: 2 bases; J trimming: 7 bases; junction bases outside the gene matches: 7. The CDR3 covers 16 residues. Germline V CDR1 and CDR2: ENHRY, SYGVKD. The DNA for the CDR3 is TGTGCCATCAGTGAGGTCGGGACTAGCGAAGACGGGGAGCTGTTTTTT. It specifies CAISEVGTSEDGELFF.

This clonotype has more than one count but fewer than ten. The CDR3 bases are TGCGCCAGCAGCTTGGCCCGCCTAGCGGAAGAGACCCAGTACTTC. As protein: CASSLARLAEETQYF. The chain links TRBV5-1 to TRBJ2-5, with TRBD2 matching over 7 bases. V gave up 0 bases and J gave up 3 bases; unmatched junction bases: 5. Germline-derived CDR1 and CDR2 are SGHRS and YFSETQ. This CDR3 comprises 15 residues.

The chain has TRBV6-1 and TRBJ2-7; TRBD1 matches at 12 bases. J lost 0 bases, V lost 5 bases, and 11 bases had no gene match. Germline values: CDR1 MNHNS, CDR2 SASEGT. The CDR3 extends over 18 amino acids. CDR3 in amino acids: CASSRDRGRSSSSYEQYF. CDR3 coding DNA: TGTGCCAGCAGTCGGGACAGGGGGCGTTCGTCAAGCTCCTACGAGCAGTACTTC.

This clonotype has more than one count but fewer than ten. CDR3 DNA sequence: TGTGCCACCAGCAGTATATACCCTCCCGAGCAGTACTTC. This sequence encodes CATSSIYPPEQYF. The chain has TRBV15 and TRBJ2-7; D not resolved. CDR3 length equals 13 residues. Trimming removed 3 bases at V and 6 bases at J, with 12 bases between. The germline V gene encodes CDR1 LNHNV and CDR2 YYDKDF (reference sequence). Full variable domain (missing parts from reference TRBV15 and TRBJ2-7): DAMVIQNPRYQVTQFGKPVTLSCSQTLNHNVMYWYQQKSSQAPKLLFHYYDKDFNNEADTPDNFQSRRPNTSFCFLDIRSPGLGDTAMYLCATSSIYPPEQYFGPGTRLTVT.

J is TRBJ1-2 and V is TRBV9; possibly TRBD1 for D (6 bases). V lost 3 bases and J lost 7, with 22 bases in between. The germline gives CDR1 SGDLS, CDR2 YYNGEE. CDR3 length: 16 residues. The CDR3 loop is CASSAGGAGVRRGYTF. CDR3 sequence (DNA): TGTGCCAGCAGCGCCGGGGGCGCGGGGGTGCGACGTGGCTACACCTTC.